A selection of T cell receptor beta chains follows, all from one sample in a study of a mutant IDH1 vaccine in newly diagnosed glioma. Their antigen targets remain unknown. Sequencing used immunoSEQ multiplex PCR; TCRdb keeps in-frame clones, though not all of them. The sample includes about 39,000 clones, 80% of them seen just once. The sequences come from peripheral blood mononuclear cells (PBMCs), collected from a glioma patient whose treatment included an IDH1 peptide vaccine. The receptors come from a woman aged 25 to 39 with glioma. Some clones in this sample may be carry-over from other donors' samples. The CDR3 runs from the conserved cysteine through the conserved F or W. Each record gives: D gene, V gene, clone size, J gene, CDR3 DNA, CDR3 protein. The D gene is left open where the match is weak. Clone sizes are given selectively: once, few, many, or a class where the clone is expanded.

D gene: TRBD1; V gene: TRBV6-5; clone size: NA; J gene: TRBJ2-5; CDR3 DNA: TGTGCCAGCAGTAAGGACAGGGGCCAAGAGACCCAGTACTTC; CDR3 protein: CASSKDRGQETQYF
D gene: NA; V gene: TRBV10-1; clone size: NA; J gene: TRBJ2-7; CDR3 DNA: TGCGCCAGCAGTGGGTCCCTAGGCCCCCAGTACTTC; CDR3 protein: CASSGSLGPQYF
D gene: NA; V gene: TRBV6-6; clone size: NA; J gene: TRBJ1-2; CDR3 DNA: TGTGCCAGCAGTCCCTCTGGGATATGGGGATATGGCTACACCTTC; CDR3 protein: CASSPSGIWGYGYTF
D gene: TRBD2; V gene: TRBV5-1; clone size: few; J gene: TRBJ2-2; CDR3 DNA: TGCGCCAGCAGTGGGACTAGCTACACCGGGGAGCTGTTTTTT; CDR3 protein: CASSGTSYTGELFF
D gene: TRBD1; V gene: TRBV2; clone size: few; J gene: TRBJ1-2; CDR3 DNA: TGTGCCAGCAGGGAGGGACAGGTCGGCTATGGCTACACCTTC; CDR3 protein: CASREGQVGYGYTF
D gene: NA; V gene: TRBV4-1; clone size: few; J gene: TRBJ1-1; CDR3 DNA: TGCGCCAGCAGCCAACCAGCCATGAACACTGAAGCTTTCTTT; CDR3 protein: CASSQPAMNTEAFF
D gene: NA; V gene: TRBV30; clone size: NA; J gene: TRBJ2-6; CDR3 DNA: TGTGCCTGGAGCGGGGGGCGGGTTCTGAGGGCCAACGTCCTGACTTTC; CDR3 protein: CAWSGGRVLRANVLTF
D gene: TRBD1; V gene: TRBV2; clone size: NA; J gene: TRBJ1-5; CDR3 DNA: TGTGCCAGCCGAGGGACAGGGAATCAGCCCCAGCATTTT; CDR3 protein: CASRGTGNQPQHF
D gene: TRBD1; V gene: TRBV4-1; clone size: NA; J gene: TRBJ2-7; CDR3 DNA: TGCGCCAGCAGCCACTCCGGGACAGGGCCTTACGAGCAGTACTTC; CDR3 protein: CASSHSGTGPYEQYF
D gene: NA; V gene: TRBV6-8; clone size: NA; J gene: TRBJ1-4; CDR3 DNA: TGTGCCAGCAACTGTGGGTTTTTT; CDR3 protein: CASNCGFF
D gene: NA; V gene: TRBV20-1; clone size: NA; J gene: TRBJ1-2; CDR3 DNA: TGCAGTGTGGGGGGGGACTATGGCTACACCTTC; CDR3 protein: CSVGGDYGYTF
D gene: NA; V gene: TRBV30; clone size: NA; J gene: TRBJ2-6; CDR3 DNA: TGTGCCTGGAGTGTAACTGGGGCCAACGTCCTGACTTTC; CDR3 protein: CAWSVTGANVLTF
D gene: NA; V gene: TRBV20-1; clone size: NA; J gene: TRBJ2-2; CDR3 DNA: TGCAGTGCTGGACCCGCCGGGGAGCTGTTTTTT; CDR3 protein: CSAGPAGELFF
D gene: NA; V gene: TRBV2; clone size: NA; J gene: TRBJ2-2; CDR3 DNA: TGTGCCAGCAACCCGGAGGGGGGGACCGGGGAGCTGTTTTTT; CDR3 protein: CASNPEGGTGELFF
D gene: NA; V gene: TRBV7-9; clone size: NA; J gene: TRBJ2-7; CDR3 DNA: TGTGCCAGCAGCTTAGGGGACTCCTACGAGCAGTACTTC; CDR3 protein: CASSLGDSYEQYF
D gene: NA; V gene: TRBV6-1; clone size: NA; J gene: TRBJ1-2; CDR3 DNA: TGTGCCAGCAGTGAAGGGGGGCGGTATGGCTACACCTTC; CDR3 protein: CASSEGGRYGYTF
D gene: NA; V gene: TRBV6-5; clone size: NA; J gene: TRBJ2-4; CDR3 DNA: TGTGCCAGCAGTTCCCCGGGGCTGAACATTCAGTACTTC; CDR3 protein: CASSSPGLNIQYF
D gene: NA; V gene: TRBV18; clone size: NA; J gene: TRBJ1-5; CDR3 DNA: TGTGCCAGCTCACCGGGGGCAAATCAGCCCCAGCATTTT; CDR3 protein: CASSPGANQPQHF
D gene: NA; V gene: TRBV12-5; clone size: NA; J gene: TRBJ1-1; CDR3 DNA: TGTGCTAGTGCCCGCGGAACTGAAGCTTTCTTT; CDR3 protein: CASARGTEAFF
D gene: TRBD2; V gene: TRBV19; clone size: NA; J gene: TRBJ2-7; CDR3 DNA: TGTGCCAGTGGCGGGAGGGCCCACGAGCAGTACTTC; CDR3 protein: CASGGRAHEQYF
D gene: NA; V gene: TRBV4-1; clone size: few; J gene: TRBJ1-5; CDR3 DNA: TGCGCCAGCAGCCTTGGGGGGGGGAATCAGCCCCAGCATTTT; CDR3 protein: CASSLGGGNQPQHF
D gene: NA; V gene: TRBV28; clone size: NA; J gene: TRBJ2-3; CDR3 DNA: TGTGCCAGCAGTTTCACGGGAGATTGGGCAGATACGCAGTATTTT; CDR3 protein: CASSFTGDWADTQYF
D gene: NA; V gene: TRBV6-1; clone size: medium-sized; J gene: TRBJ2-7; CDR3 DNA: TGTGCCAGCAGTTGGGGGGAAAGGCAGTACTTC; CDR3 protein: CASSWGERQYF
D gene: NA; V gene: TRBV10-3; clone size: NA; J gene: TRBJ1-2; CDR3 DNA: TGTGCCATCAACTCCCTGAGGACGGTCAACTATGGCTACACCTTC; CDR3 protein: CAINSLRTVNYGYTF
D gene: NA; V gene: TRBV6-5; clone size: NA; J gene: TRBJ2-1; CDR3 DNA: TGTGGGAGCAGGAGCTCCTACAATGAGCAGTTCTTC; CDR3 protein: CGSRSSYNEQFF
D gene: NA; V gene: TRBV10-2; clone size: NA; J gene: TRBJ2-1; CDR3 DNA: TGCGCCAGCAGTGAGTCGCCAGGCAACTACAATGAGCAGTTCTTC; CDR3 protein: CASSESPGNYNEQFF
D gene: NA; V gene: TRBV30; clone size: few; J gene: TRBJ1-1; CDR3 DNA: TGTGCCTGGAGTGTGGGGGGGGCCTCTGAAGCTTTCTTT; CDR3 protein: CAWSVGGASEAFF
D gene: NA; V gene: TRBV27; clone size: NA; J gene: TRBJ1-5; CDR3 DNA: TGTGCCAGCAAGAGGACGGCCGTTTATAGCAATCAGCCCCAGCATTTT; CDR3 protein: CASKRTAVYSNQPQHF
D gene: TRBD1; V gene: TRBV7-2; clone size: NA; J gene: TRBJ1-1; CDR3 DNA: TGTGCCAGCAGCTTAGGGGTAGGGACAGGGGGTAGAAGGCCTGAAGCTTTCTTT; CDR3 protein: CASSLGVGTGGRRPEAFF
D gene: TRBD1; V gene: TRBV14; clone size: NA; J gene: TRBJ1-2; CDR3 DNA: TGTGCCAGCAGCCAAGAAGGACAGGGGGCTTTCTATGGCTACACCTTC; CDR3 protein: CASSQEGQGAFYGYTF
D gene: NA; V gene: TRBV2; clone size: few; J gene: TRBJ1-4; CDR3 DNA: TGTGCCAGCAGTTGGGGGGTAGGTGAAAAACTGTTTTTT; CDR3 protein: CASSWGVGEKLFF
D gene: NA; V gene: TRBV7-2; clone size: NA; J gene: TRBJ2-1; CDR3 DNA: TGTGCCAGCAGCACGGGCCCGAACGATGAGCAGTTCTTC; CDR3 protein: CASSTGPNDEQFF
D gene: TRBD1; V gene: TRBV15; clone size: NA; J gene: TRBJ2-1; CDR3 DNA: TGTGCCACCAGCAGAGGGACAGGGGGTATGATAAGAAATGAGCAGTTCTTC; CDR3 protein: CATSRGTGGMIRNEQFF
D gene: NA; V gene: TRBV4-1; clone size: once; J gene: TRBJ1-2; CDR3 DNA: TGCGCCAGCAGCCAACACAGATCTGCGGGCTACACCTTC; CDR3 protein: CASSQHRSAGYTF
D gene: NA; V gene: TRBV11-2; clone size: NA; J gene: TRBJ1-5; CDR3 DNA: TGTGCCAGCAGCTTGACGTGGGGATCAAATCAGCCCCAGCATTTT; CDR3 protein: CASSLTWGSNQPQHF
D gene: NA; V gene: TRBV9; clone size: NA; J gene: TRBJ2-1; CDR3 DNA: TGTGCCAGCAGCGTAGAGACCCGAGGGGGCTCCTACAATGAGCAGTTCTTC; CDR3 protein: CASSVETRGGSYNEQFF